Sequencing of this TCR beta chain was carried out in a study (dated by TCRdb to about 2016). The library was built by means of RT-PCR. Sequencer: Illumina MiSeq. Using fastp at Q25 and MiXCR, TCRdb reprocessed the public reads and kept productive beta chains. Rows merge per CDR3 protein into single entries with the most common DNA and genes. The sample data list 650,000 to 800,000 distinct CDR3 sequences, and 11% to 15% of these were observed just once. 3.6% of the sample is held by the ten biggest clonotypes. In its sample, this clonotype was seen a few times. Its binding antigen is unknown. No qualities accompany the bases; no much larger clone lies one base away. The germline V gene encodes CDR1 DFQATT and CDR2 SNEGSKA (reference sequence). The CDR3 measures 14 amino acids from cysteine to phenylalanine. This entry keeps only the CDR3 DNA: 42 bases, framed from base 1. The junction shows trimming of 1 base on V and 5 bases on J, and the gene matches do not reach 7 bases of it.

Sequencing was performed on memory CD4+ T cells from blood. The sequence joins TRBV20-1 to TRBJ2-5; TRBD1 aligns with 7 central bases. This receptor was identified in a female donor in good health, serving as a healthy control. The CDR3 corresponds to CSARVYRGGETQYF. At the DNA level, the sequence is TGCAGTGCTAGAGTCTACAGGGGCGGGGAGACCCAGTACTTC.